The rows below give T cell receptor beta chains drawn from one sample of a study of blood T cell repertoires in COVID-19. The table came from immunoSEQ multiplex PCR; TCRdb's copy has only in-frame clones and leaves some out. The data show around 70,000 clones, with about 91% seen just once and 4.5% to 5.5% held by the top ten. The sample taken for sequencing was peripheral blood. The receptors come from a woman aged 55-69 years with active COVID-19. Both conserved end residues are part of each CDR3. The order of the fields is D gene, clone size, V gene, J gene, CDR3 protein, CDR3 DNA. The D gene is left open where the match is weak. Some rows mark clone size as missing; the rest say once, few, many or name a class of expanded clone.

d_call: -; clone_size: -; v_call: TRBV30; j_call: TRBJ1-5; cdr3_aa: CAWARGRSNQPQHF; cdr3_nt: TGTGCCTGGGCCCGGGGGAGAAGCAATCAGCCCCAGCATTTT
d_call: -; clone_size: once; v_call: TRBV5-1; j_call: TRBJ2-3; cdr3_aa: CASRQTISRSGTDTQYF; cdr3_nt: TGCGCCAGCAGACAAACAATTTCTAGATCTGGCACAGATACGCAGTATTTT
d_call: -; clone_size: once; v_call: TRBV20-1; j_call: TRBJ2-2; cdr3_aa: CSAAGAGELFF; cdr3_nt: TGCAGTGCCGCAGGGGCCGGGGAGCTGTTTTTT
d_call: -; clone_size: -; v_call: TRBV28; j_call: TRBJ1-1; cdr3_aa: CASVGVMNTEAFF; cdr3_nt: TGTGCCAGCGTAGGGGTGATGAACACTGAAGCTTTCTTT
d_call: -; clone_size: -; v_call: TRBV21-1; j_call: TRBJ2-7; cdr3_aa: CASSSDSDSALSSYEQYF; cdr3_nt: TGTGCCAGCAGCAGCGACAGTGACTCTGCTTTAAGCTCCTACGAGCAGTACTTC
d_call: TRBD1; clone_size: -; v_call: TRBV20-1; j_call: TRBJ1-1; cdr3_aa: CSASKGTAVEAFF; cdr3_nt: TGCAGTGCTAGTAAAGGGACAGCTGTCGAAGCTTTCTTT
d_call: -; clone_size: -; v_call: TRBV6-1; j_call: TRBJ1-2; cdr3_aa: CASSEALQGLYGYTF; cdr3_nt: TGTGCCAGCAGTGAAGCACTACAGGGCCTCTATGGCTACACCTTC
d_call: -; clone_size: -; v_call: TRBV11-3; j_call: TRBJ2-2; cdr3_aa: CASSPGPGTGELFF; cdr3_nt: TGTGCCAGCAGCCCCGGTCCGGGGACCGGGGAGCTGTTTTTT
d_call: -; clone_size: -; v_call: TRBV5-1; j_call: TRBJ2-3; cdr3_aa: CASSHQGFVGTDTQYF; cdr3_nt: TGCGCCAGCAGCCATCAGGGGTTTGTTGGCACAGATACGCAGTATTTT
d_call: -; clone_size: -; v_call: TRBV6-7; j_call: TRBJ2-1; cdr3_aa: CAGNGLRSYNEQFF; cdr3_nt: TGTGCCGGAAACGGACTACGCTCCTACAATGAGCAGTTCTTC
d_call: TRBD2; clone_size: once; v_call: TRBV4-2; j_call: TRBJ2-5; cdr3_aa: CASSQKRGGAGTQYF; cdr3_nt: TGTGCCAGCAGCCAGAAACGGGGGGGTGCGGGGACCCAGTACTTC
d_call: TRBD1; clone_size: -; v_call: TRBV7-8; j_call: TRBJ2-7; cdr3_aa: CASSLGQGGAEQYF; cdr3_nt: TGTGCCAGCAGCTTAGGACAGGGGGGTGCGGAGCAGTACTTC
d_call: TRBD1; clone_size: many; v_call: TRBV5-1; j_call: TRBJ2-7; cdr3_aa: CASMPPDRLVYEQYF; cdr3_nt: TGCGCCAGCATGCCACCGGACAGGTTGGTATACGAGCAGTACTTC
d_call: -; clone_size: once; v_call: TRBV30; j_call: TRBJ2-5; cdr3_aa: CAWSPGEETQYF; cdr3_nt: TGTGCCTGGTCACCGGGGGAAGAGACCCAGTACTTC
d_call: -; clone_size: once; v_call: TRBV5-6; j_call: TRBJ1-5; cdr3_aa: CASSRRGGRQPQHF; cdr3_nt: TGTGCCAGCAGCAGAAGGGGGGGGCGGCAGCCCCAGCATTTT
d_call: TRBD1; clone_size: -; v_call: TRBV4-1; j_call: TRBJ2-7; cdr3_aa: CASSWDREYEQYF; cdr3_nt: TGCGCCAGCAGCTGGGACAGAGAATACGAGCAGTACTTC
d_call: TRBD2; clone_size: -; v_call: TRBV7-2; j_call: TRBJ2-1; cdr3_aa: CASSLASGRDNEQFF; cdr3_nt: TGTGCCAGCAGCTTAGCTAGCGGGAGGGACAATGAGCAGTTCTTC
d_call: TRBD1; clone_size: -; v_call: TRBV11-2; j_call: TRBJ1-3; cdr3_aa: CASSLDQGVQGNTIYF; cdr3_nt: TGTGCCAGCAGCTTAGACCAGGGGGTTCAAGGAAACACCATATATTTT
d_call: -; clone_size: -; v_call: TRBV3-1/TRBV3-2; j_call: TRBJ2-1; cdr3_aa: CASSQPGERLPGNEQFF; cdr3_nt: TGTGCCAGCAGCCAGCCGGGAGAGCGGCTCCCGGGCAATGAGCAGTTCTTC
d_call: TRBD1; clone_size: -; v_call: TRBV24-1; j_call: TRBJ2-3; cdr3_aa: CATSDLGTGTDTQYF; cdr3_nt: TGTGCCACCAGTGATTTGGGGACAGGCACAGATACGCAGTATTTT
d_call: -; clone_size: -; v_call: TRBV5-1; j_call: TRBJ1-1; cdr3_aa: CASSPTTPNTEAFF; cdr3_nt: TGCGCCAGCAGCCCAACTACACCTAACACTGAAGCTTTCTTT
d_call: -; clone_size: -; v_call: TRBV19; j_call: TRBJ2-5; cdr3_aa: CASSHGGSQETQYF; cdr3_nt: TGTGCCAGTAGTCATGGGGGGAGTCAAGAGACCCAGTACTTC
d_call: TRBD1; clone_size: -; v_call: TRBV6-5; j_call: TRBJ2-7; cdr3_aa: CASSRTGLSYEQYF; cdr3_nt: TGTGCCAGCAGCCGGACAGGTCTGAGTTACGAGCAGTACTTC
d_call: TRBD1; clone_size: -; v_call: TRBV24-1; j_call: TRBJ2-1; cdr3_aa: CATSDLSATGRLNEQFF; cdr3_nt: TGTGCCACCAGTGATTTGTCGGCGACAGGGAGATTGAATGAGCAGTTCTTC
d_call: -; clone_size: -; v_call: TRBV19; j_call: TRBJ1-5; cdr3_aa: CASSAQRLQPQHF; cdr3_nt: TGTGCCAGTAGTGCCCAAAGACTCCAGCCCCAGCATTTT
d_call: -; clone_size: -; v_call: TRBV6-5; j_call: TRBJ2-3; cdr3_aa: CASSRAVVLDTQYF; cdr3_nt: TGTGCCAGCTCGAGGGCCGTGGTGCTAGATACGCAGTATTTT
d_call: -; clone_size: -; v_call: TRBV6-5; j_call: TRBJ2-7; cdr3_aa: CASSSSAGPRKEQYF; cdr3_nt: -
d_call: -; clone_size: -; v_call: TRBV28; j_call: TRBJ1-2; cdr3_aa: CASRGGGTYGYTF; cdr3_nt: TGTGCCAGCAGGGGGGGAGGGACCTATGGCTACACCTTC
d_call: TRBD1; clone_size: -; v_call: TRBV29-1; j_call: TRBJ2-7; cdr3_aa: CSVTNRDRFGEQYF; cdr3_nt: TGCAGCGTTACCAACCGGGACAGGTTTGGAGAGCAGTACTTC
d_call: -; clone_size: -; v_call: TRBV12-3/TRBV12-4; j_call: TRBJ2-7; cdr3_aa: CASSTLSEQYF; cdr3_nt: TGTGCCAGCAGCACCCTATCCGAGCAGTACTTC
d_call: -; clone_size: once; v_call: TRBV3-1/TRBV3-2; j_call: TRBJ1-2; cdr3_aa: CASSQARVGYTF; cdr3_nt: TGTGCCAGCAGCCAAGCGCGGGTCGGCTACACCTTC
d_call: -; clone_size: -; v_call: TRBV6-5; j_call: TRBJ2-7; cdr3_aa: CASSYLSRPKGGEQYF; cdr3_nt: TGTGCCAGCAGTTACTTGTCTAGGCCCAAAGGAGGCGAGCAGTACTTC
d_call: -; clone_size: -; v_call: TRBV7-9; j_call: TRBJ2-2; cdr3_aa: CASSLIGPTGELFF; cdr3_nt: TGTGCCAGCAGCTTAATCGGTCCCACCGGGGAGCTGTTTTTT
d_call: TRBD1; clone_size: -; v_call: TRBV28; j_call: TRBJ2-7; cdr3_aa: CASKPGQLLTGQYF; cdr3_nt: TGTGCCAGCAAACCGGGACAGCTGTTGACGGGGCAGTACTTC
d_call: TRBD1; clone_size: -; v_call: TRBV24-1; j_call: TRBJ2-1; cdr3_aa: CATSDPDRAHYNEQFF; cdr3_nt: TGTGCCACCAGTGATCCGGACAGGGCACACTACAATGAGCAGTTCTTC
d_call: -; clone_size: -; v_call: TRBV4-1; j_call: TRBJ2-7; cdr3_aa: CASSQEPERGPMLYEQYF; cdr3_nt: TGCGCCAGCAGCCAAGAACCCGAACGCGGTCCGATGCTATACGAGCAGTACTTC
d_call: -; clone_size: -; v_call: TRBV24-1; j_call: TRBJ2-1; cdr3_aa: CATSDSSRVREQFF; cdr3_nt: TGTGCCACCAGTGACTCCTCCAGGGTCAGGGAGCAGTTCTTC
d_call: -; clone_size: -; v_call: TRBV7-9; j_call: TRBJ1-2; cdr3_aa: CASSLGTVFNYGYTF; cdr3_nt: TGTGCCAGCAGCTTAGGGACAGTATTTAACTATGGCTACACCTTC
d_call: -; clone_size: once; v_call: TRBV5-4; j_call: TRBJ2-7; cdr3_aa: CASSSGEAPLEQYF; cdr3_nt: TGTGCCAGCAGCTCCGGGGAGGCCCCGCTCGAGCAGTACTTC
d_call: TRBD2; clone_size: few; v_call: TRBV5-1; j_call: TRBJ2-7; cdr3_aa: CASSLAGGSGEQYF; cdr3_nt: TGCGCCAGCAGCCTCGCTGGCGGGAGTGGCGAGCAGTACTTC